These 32 T cell receptor beta chains were sequenced from one sample in a study of T cell responses to AZD1222 COVID-19 vaccine (dated by TCRdb to the early 2020s). The library was built by means of the immunoSEQ multiplex PCR assay. Imported from immuneACCESS, the table was reduced by TCRdb to in-frame sequences with V and J called. These copies leave out some clones; in studies compared against another copy, an unresolved V gene accounts for under half, and the cause of the remainder is not known. The sample table holds some 79,000 clones, of which over 60% were seen once. The leading ten clones occupy around 50% of the sample. The time point label of this sample denotes: about 28 days (+/-7) after the second vaccine dose. Here the sequenced sample was peripheral blood, taken 28 days after the second AZD1222 dose. The receptors were sampled from an adult who received the AZD1222 COVID-19 vaccine.

The chain is built from TRBV5-1 and TRBJ2-5; 10 nucleotides agree with TRBD2. Germline CDR1 is SGHRS and CDR2 is YFSETQ. The CDR3 runs 16 residues. The J segment lost 3 bases and the V segment lost 0 bases, leaving 5 bases of the junction unmatched. This CDR3 reads CASSLDVLAGKETQYF. CDR3 coding DNA: TGCGCCAGCAGCTTGGACGTACTAGCGGGGAAAGAGACCCAGTACTTC. Supplemented by reference TRBV5-1 and TRBJ2-5, the full variable domain reads KAGVTQTPRYLIKTRGQQVTLSCSPISGHRSVSWYQQTPGQGLQFLFEYFSETQRNKGNFPGRFSGRQFSNSRSEMNVSTLELGDSALYLCASSLDVLAGKETQYFGPGTRLLVL.

The gene calls are TRBV30 and TRBJ2-7, with D possibly TRBD1 on 5 matching bases. This CDR3 is built from 13 residues. V was pared by 7 bases and J by 0 bases, with 13 bases between. Per germline, CDR1 GTSNPN and CDR2 SVGIG (reference sequence). As DNA, the CDR3 is TGTGCCTTCGCGCCAGGGTACTCCTACGAGCAGTACTTC. This translates into CAFAPGYSYEQYF.

This clone appeared many times. The chain uses TRBV5-6 and TRBJ2-5, with TRBD2 matching 7 bases. The CDR3 loop spans 15 amino acids. V dropped 2 bases and J dropped 7; count of bases not matched to a gene: 11. Per germline, CDR1 SGHDT and CDR2 YYEEEE. The CDR3 DNA is TGTGCCAGCAGCTTCGCCGGGGACTACATTGGGACCCAGTACTTC. Translating it yields CASSFAGDYIGTQYF.

The chain recombines TRBV30 with TRBJ2-7, with D maybe TRBD1 (5 bases). Germline CDR1 is GTSNPN and CDR2 is SVGIG (reference sequence). The CDR3 covers 14 residues. The germline V and J ends were trimmed by 2 bases and 5 bases, with 16 bases remaining between them. The CDR3 DNA reads TGTGCCTGGAGTCCGGGTCAGGGCGAGAACGAGCAGTACTTC. It translates to CAWSPGQGENEQYF.

The genes are TRBV4-3 and TRBJ2-7; D perhaps matches TRBD2 (6 bases). CDR3 length: 14 residues. CDR1 and CDR2 (germline): LGHNA, YSLEER. Trimming pared 1 base from V and 3 bases from J, leaving 10 bases between. Here the CDR3 reads CASSQAIGSYEQYF. CDR3 in DNA: TGCGCCAGCAGCCAAGCTATCGGGAGCTACGAGCAGTACTTC.

This clone was observed a single time. Here the CDR3 DNA reads TGTGCCAGCAGCAAGGAGGGGACGAACACTGAAGCTTTCTTT. This codes for CASSKEGTNTEAFF. The genes are TRBV25-1 and TRBJ1-1; tentatively, D is TRBD1 (5 bases). This CDR3 has 14 amino acids. Germline V gene data show CDR1 as MGHDK and CDR2 as SYGVNS. V was trimmed by 6 bases and J by 1 base, leaving 12 bases between them.

This chain joins TRBV3-1 (or the pseudogene TRBV3-2) and TRBJ2-1; perhaps TRBD1 as D (6 bases). The V end lost 8 bases, the J end lost 0 bases, and 11 bases lay between the germline ends. CDR3 length: 14 amino acids. Germline loops: CDR1 LGHDT, CDR2 YNNKEL (reference sequence). The DNA of the CDR3 is TGTGCCAGCTCGAGGGGGAGCTCCTACAATGAGCAGTTCTTC. This sequence encodes CASSRGSSYNEQFF.

The V call is TRBV7-9, the J call TRBJ1-1; D is perhaps TRBD1 (6 bases). Trimming left V 5 bases short and J 4 bases short, with 17 bases between. Germline loops: CDR1 SEHNR, CDR2 FQNEAQ (reference sequence). The CDR3 sequence is 15 residues long. The CDR3 DNA reads as TGTGCCAGCAGCCTGTCTTTGGGGGCGGGCACTGAAGCTTTCTTT. Translated, it gives CASSLSLGAGTEAFF.

The chain has TRBV2 and TRBJ2-2, with 7 bases identical to TRBD1. The CDR3 contains 13 residues. Losses at the gene ends were 3 bases for V and 6 bases for J; bases not matched to a gene: 1. Germline V lookup: CDR1 SNHLY, CDR2 FYNNEI. The CDR3 is CASSETGSGELFF. The CDR3 DNA reads as TGTGCCAGCAGTGAGACAGGGTCCGGGGAGCTGTTTTTT.

This sequence joins TRBV18 and TRBJ2-7; the D is unclear. Germline V gene data show CDR1 as KGHSH and CDR2 as LQKENI. The CDR3 runs to 12 residues. The V and J ends lost 6 bases and 4 bases respectively, with 10 bases between them. CDR3 loop: CASSRLGYEQYF. The CDR3 coding sequence is TGTGCCAGCTCCCGGCTAGGATACGAGCAGTACTTC.

The chain uses TRBV24-1 and TRBJ2-7, with TRBD1 identical over 8 bases. The ends lost 2 bases at V and 1 base at J; junction bases unmatched: 6. CDR1 and CDR2 (germline): KGHDR, SFDVKD. This CDR3 spans 16 amino acids. The CDR3 coding sequence is TGTGCCACCAGTGATTCCAGTAGACAGGGGTCCTACGAGCAGTACTTC. Translation: CATSDSSRQGSYEQYF.

The V gene is TRBV13, the J gene TRBJ2-7; 11 nucleotides agree with TRBD2. Germline V lookup: CDR1 PRHDT, CDR2 FYEKMQ (reference sequence). V shed 5 bases and J 0 bases; nucleotides not matched to a gene: 6. The CDR3 covers 16 residues. The CDR3 protein is CASSGDTSGSSYEQYF. The CDR3 DNA reads TGTGCCAGCAGCGGTGACACTAGCGGGAGCTCCTACGAGCAGTACTTC.

CDR3 DNA sequence: TGTGCCAGCTCACCTCAGGGGGCGGGCAATGAGCAGTTCTTC. Translation gives CASSPQGAGNEQFF. The chain employs TRBV18 and TRBJ2-1, with TRBD1 matching 8 bases. CDR3 length: 14 amino acids. CDR1 and CDR2 (germline): KGHSH, LQKENI. The V gene end was trimmed by 3 bases and the J gene end by 6 bases; junction bases not matched to a gene: 4.

This rearrangement joins TRBV20-1 to TRBJ2-1, with D perhaps matching TRBD2 (5 bases). Trimming left V 3 bases short and J 4 bases short, with 19 bases between. The CDR3 is 16 amino acids. In germline, CDR1 is DFQATT, CDR2 SNEGSKA (reference sequence). CDR3 coding DNA: TGCAGTGCTAGTGGCGGCGGTCTAGCTGATTACAATGAGCAGTTCTTC. Its protein is CSASGGGLADYNEQFF.

The chain combines TRBV13 with TRBJ1-1; weak D call: TRBD1 (5 bases). V lost 4 bases, J lost 0 bases, and 12 bases lay in between. The V gene's germline CDR1 is PRHDT and CDR2 FYEKMQ (reference sequence). The CDR3 sequence is 15 residues long. The CDR3 DNA reads TGTGCCAGCAGCTCTACCAGGGCTATGAACACTGAAGCTTTCTTT. It translates to CASSSTRAMNTEAFF.

This clone was picked up a small number of times. V and J are TRBV7-9 and TRBJ2-7, with 7 bases lining up with TRBD1. CDR3 length: 13 residues. In germline, CDR1 is SEHNR, CDR2 FQNEAQ (reference sequence). V was pared by 5 bases and J by 3 bases, with 4 bases of the junction left unmatched. The CDR3 reads CASSPGQNYEQYF. The CDR3 coding sequence is TGTGCCAGCAGCCCGGGACAGAACTACGAGCAGTACTTC.

V is TRBV9 and J is TRBJ2-6, with D possibly matching TRBD2 (6 bases). Trimming pared 6 bases from V and 2 bases from J, leaving 9 bases between. The CDR3 covers 14 residues. Germline loops: CDR1 SGDLS, CDR2 YYNGEE. CDR3 protein: CASTSGAGANVLTF. The CDR3 DNA sequence: TGTGCCAGCACCTCGGGGGCTGGGGCCAACGTCCTGACTTTC.

The chain has TRBV15 and TRBJ1-1; D not resolved. In germline, CDR1 is LNHNV, CDR2 YYDKDF (reference sequence). This CDR3 comprises 13 residues. Trimming took off 1 base at V and 5 bases at J, with 8 bases between the two ends. The CDR3 sequence is CATSRVGRTEAFF. The DNA for the CDR3 is TGTGCCACCAGCAGAGTAGGAAGGACTGAAGCTTTCTTT.

The chain carries TRBV30 and TRBJ2-3, with TRBD2 identical over 8 bases. Germline V CDR1 and CDR2: GTSNPN, SVGIG (reference sequence). The CDR3 is 15 amino acids. Germline trimming cut 3 bases from V and 2 bases from J; bases unmatched to any gene: 7. CDR3 sequence reads: CAWSLLAEATDTQYF. In nucleotides, the CDR3 is TGTGCCTGGAGCTTACTAGCGGAGGCCACAGATACGCAGTATTTT.

The rearrangement uses TRBV19 and TRBJ1-1; TRBD1 might be the D (6 bases). The germline V gene encodes CDR1 LNHDA and CDR2 SQIVND (reference sequence). This CDR3 spans 14 amino acids. V shed 6 bases and J shed 3 bases, with 14 bases lying between them. In DNA, the CDR3 is TGTGCCAGTAGGAACAGGGCCTCAGACACTGAAGCTTTCTTT. It encodes CASRNRASDTEAFF.

The rearrangement joins TRBV5-4 to TRBJ2-3; no clear D gene. V was shortened by 3 bases and J by 0 bases, with 11 bases between the two germline ends. Germline CDR1 is SGHNT and CDR2 is YYREEE (reference sequence). This CDR3 is 15 amino acids long. The CDR3 DNA follows: TGTGCCAGCAGCTGGGTTCCTACTAGCACAGATACGCAGTATTTT. Protein sequence: CASSWVPTSTDTQYF.

CDR3 loop: CASSFLDRGKNIQYF. CDR3 nucleotides: TGTGCCAGCAGTTTTCTGGACAGGGGAAAAAACATTCAGTACTTC. V usage is TRBV28 and J usage is TRBJ2-4; 9 nucleotides align to TRBD1. Germline loops: CDR1 MDHEN, CDR2 SYDVKM. Losses at the gene ends were 3 bases for V and 4 bases for J; bases not matched to a gene: 4. CDR3 length equals 15 residues.

The chain combines TRBV6-2 or TRBV6-3 with TRBJ2-5; tentatively, D is TRBD1 (6 bases). This CDR3 is built from 15 residues. Germline assignment: CDR1 MNHEY and CDR2 SVGEGT. Trimming took off 6 bases at V and 5 bases at J, with 19 bases between the two ends. The CDR3 here is CASSLRNREYETQYF. In DNA, the CDR3 is TGTGCCAGCAGCCTGCGAAACAGGGAGTATGAGACCCAGTACTTC.

This sequence joins TRBV28 and TRBJ2-5; TRBD1 is a possible D gene (6 bases). The V end was cut by 6 bases, the J end by 2 bases, with 16 bases between. The CDR3 totals 15 residues. CDR1 is MDHEN and CDR2 is SYDVKM in the germline V gene. CDR3 in amino acids: CASSSQPGEQETQYF. The DNA of the CDR3 is TGTGCCAGCAGCTCCCAACCAGGGGAGCAAGAGACCCAGTACTTC.

This sequence joins TRBV18 and TRBJ2-2; D possibly corresponds to TRBD1 (8 bases). CDR3 length: 15 amino acids. Germline CDR1 is KGHSH and CDR2 is LQKENI. V dropped 4 bases and J dropped 5 bases, with 14 bases sitting between them. CDR3 coding DNA: TGTGCCAGCTCACGAGGACAGGGAGGGACCGGGGAGCTGTTTTTT. This sequence encodes CASSRGQGGTGELFF.

The chain recombines TRBV7-9 with TRBJ1-6, with D perhaps TRBD1 (5 bases). Trimming took 5 bases from V and 10 from J, leaving 15 bases between them. CDR1 and CDR2 from the germline V gene are SEHNR and FQNEAQ (reference sequence). This CDR3 is 14 amino acids long. CDR3: CASSVGVGRSPLHF. The CDR3 nucleotides read TGTGCCAGCAGCGTAGGGGTTGGGAGATCACCCCTCCACTTT.

The genes are TRBV9 and TRBJ1-3; D is unresolved. V dropped 0 bases and J dropped 0 bases, with 7 bases sitting between them. The CDR3 extends over 15 amino acids. Germline CDR1 is SGDLS and CDR2 is YYNGEE. The CDR3 DNA reads TGTGCCAGCAGCGTAGGCGGTCACTCTGGAAACACCATATATTTT. Its protein product is CASSVGGHSGNTIYF.

Note on this clone: One junction end does not reproduce the germline sequence, and a read error may be involved. The chain employs TRBV7-2 and TRBJ1-3; no clear D. This CDR3 has 17 residues. Germline V gene sequence: CDR1 SGHTA, CDR2 FQGNSA. CDR3 DNA: TGTGCCAGCAGCGGTCCCCCGGGTGGCTTATCTGGAAACACCATGTATTTT. Translated: CASSGPPGGLSGNTMYF.

The rearrangement links TRBV7-9 to TRBJ2-2; 8 positions agree with TRBD1. The germline gives CDR1 SEHNR, CDR2 FQNEAQ (reference sequence). This CDR3 has 14 amino acids. V gave up 5 bases and J gave up 6 bases; unmatched junction bases: 5. Written as DNA, the CDR3 is TGTGCCAGCAGCCCCGGGACAGGTGCCGGGGAGCTGTTTTTT. Protein sequence: CASSPGTGAGELFF.

This clone is a singleton in its sample. The genes are TRBV28 and TRBJ1-2; D uncertain. Germline V gene sequence: CDR1 MDHEN, CDR2 SYDVKM. The CDR3 spans 12 residues. Trimming removed 8 bases from V and 3 bases from J, with 10 bases in between. Here the CDR3 DNA reads TGTGCCAGCTCCGACGGTGACTATGGCTACACCTTC. It codes for CASSDGDYGYTF.

The chain employs TRBV2 and TRBJ2-2; the match to TRBD2 covers 14 bases. Losses at the gene ends were 7 bases for V and 6 bases for J; bases not matched to a gene: 13. CDR1 and CDR2 (germline): SNHLY, FYNNEI. CDR3 length: 18 residues. In nucleotides, the CDR3 is TGTGCCAGCAAAGGATTTGGGACTAGCGGGAGAGTGGCCGGGGAGCTGTTTTTT. It is translated as CASKGFGTSGRVAGELFF.

The CDR3: CASSFKGAFTEAFF. CDR3 in DNA: TGTGCCAGCAGTTTCAAGGGGGCCTTCACTGAAGCTTTCTTT. The chain has TRBV27 and TRBJ1-1, with 7 bases aligning to TRBD1. This CDR3 comprises 14 residues. The trim removed 3 bases at V and 4 bases at J, leaving 5 bases unmatched. CDR1 is MNHEY, CDR2 SMNVEV, per germline (reference sequence).